Listed here are 23 T cell receptor beta chains from one sample, sequenced in a study of blood T cell repertoires in COVID-19. TCRdb's table, derived via immunoSEQ multiplex PCR, lists solely in-frame clones and lacks some. Of more than 100,000 clones in the sample, about 80% were seen once. The sample taken for sequencing was peripheral blood. These receptors were taken from a woman older than 75 with acute or convalescent COVID-19.

With regard to this clone: The junction shows a germline mismatch at one end, possibly a read error. V is TRBV7-6 and J is TRBJ2-3; D possibly corresponds to TRBD2 (6 bases). This CDR3 contains 10 residues. Germline V gene sequence: CDR1 SGHVS, CDR2 FNYEAQ. The CDR3 nucleotides are TGTGCCAGCAGCCCCGGGACTTCCCGATTT. It specifies CASSPGTSRF.

The chain employs TRBV7-2 and TRBJ2-3, with 11 bases lining up with TRBD2. The trim removed 1 base at V and 6 bases at J, leaving 3 bases unmatched. Germline-derived CDR1 and CDR2 are SGHTA and FQGNSA. CDR3 length: 15 amino acids. Written as DNA, the CDR3 is TGTGCCAGCAGCTTAGGTACTAGCGGGGGTGATACGCAGTATTTT. Protein: CASSLGTSGGDTQYF.

This clone occurred a few times. The V call is TRBV18, the J call TRBJ1-3; TRBD1 matches at 9 bases. V lost 6 bases and J lost 0; bases outside the gene matches: 12. CDR3 size: 18 residues. Per the germline V gene, CDR1 is KGHSH and CDR2 is LQKENI. The CDR3, as DNA: TGTGCCAGCTCGCCCGGGACAGGGAGGCCCAGCTCTGGAAACACCATATATTTT. As protein: CASSPGTGRPSSGNTIYF.

This clone was picked up a small number of times. The chain couples TRBV5-6 to TRBJ1-2; D perhaps matches TRBD1 (5 bases). The CDR3 has 14 amino acids. The V gene's germline CDR1 is SGHDT and CDR2 YYEEEE. V was pared by 4 bases and J by 7 bases, with 17 bases between. DNA for the CDR3: TGTGCCAGCAGCCCGGATGGGGGAGGAAGTGGCTACACCTTC. Protein product: CASSPDGGGSGYTF. The full variable domain, rest sourced from reference TRBV5-6 and TRBJ1-2, is DAGVTQSPTHLIKTRGQQVTLRCSPKSGHDTVSWYQQALGQGPQFIFQYYEEEERQRGNFPDRFSGHQFPNYSSELNVNALLLGDSALYLCASSPDGGGSGYTFGSGTRLTVV.

J is TRBJ1-2 and V is TRBV28; a possible D gene is TRBD1 (6 bases). Trimming stripped 5 bases from V and 7 bases from J, with 17 bases between. Germline values: CDR1 MDHEN, CDR2 SYDVKM. CDR3 length: 14 residues. The CDR3 region is CASSPTGLFSGYTF. DNA for the CDR3: TGTGCCAGCAGTCCCACAGGGCTATTCAGTGGCTACACCTTC.

The chain is built from TRBV2 and TRBJ1-2; D call uncertain. Germline assignment: CDR1 SNHLY and CDR2 FYNNEI. Trimming pared 3 bases from V and 4 bases from J, leaving 6 bases between. The CDR3 has 12 residues. The CDR3 DNA sequence: TGTGCCAGCAGTGAGTCAGTCTATGGCTACACCTTC. It encodes CASSESVYGYTF.

J is TRBJ2-3 and V is TRBV5-1; weak D call: TRBD1 (5 bases). With 0 bases removed from V and 5 bases from J, the gap between germline ends came to 13 bases. Germline CDR1 reads SGHRS; CDR2 reads YFSETQ. This CDR3 is built from 15 residues. This CDR3 reads CASSLGGSQGDTQYF. In DNA, the CDR3 is TGCGCCAGCAGCTTGGGCGGCTCCCAGGGAGATACGCAGTATTTT. The full variable domain, in which reference TRBV5-1 and TRBJ2-3 provide the parts outside the CDR3, is KAGVTQTPRYLIKTRGQQVTLSCSPISGHRSVSWYQQTPGQGLQFLFEYFSETQRNKGNFPGRFSGRQFSNSRSEMNVSTLELGDSALYLCASSLGGSQGDTQYFGPGTRLTVL.

This chain links TRBV5-1 with TRBJ2-1; unclear D gene. Germline CDR1 and CDR2: SGHRS and YFSETQ. The CDR3 is 13 amino acids. Trimming took 2 bases from V and 8 from J, leaving 11 bases between them. The CDR3 is CASSFDSGHEQFF. The CDR3 region has the DNA TGCGCCAGCAGCTTCGACTCCGGCCATGAGCAGTTCTTC.

The rearrangement links TRBV7-2 to TRBJ2-5; D unresolved. Per the germline V gene, CDR1 is SGHTA and CDR2 is FQGNSA. Trimming cost V 2 bases and J 1 base, with 8 bases left between them. The CDR3 has 14 amino acids. The CDR3 sequence: CASSLSPSQETQYF. The CDR3 bases are TGTGCCAGCAGCTTATCGCCTAGCCAAGAGACCCAGTACTTC. The entire variable domain, with the rest obtained from reference TRBV7-2 and TRBJ2-5, is as follows: GAGVSQSPSNKVTEKGKDVELRCDPISGHTALYWYRQSLGQGLEFLIYFQGNSAPDKSGLPSDRFSAERTGGSVSTLTIQRTQQEDSAVYLCASSLSPSQETQYFGPGTRLLVL.

The V gene is TRBV5-1, the J gene TRBJ2-5; D unclear. V lost 5 bases and J lost 1, with 9 bases in between. The germline V gene has CDR1 SGHRS and CDR2 YFSETQ. The CDR3 is 13 amino acids. This CDR3 is CASRTGVQETQYF. The CDR3, as DNA: TGCGCCAGCAGAACGGGTGTCCAAGAGACCCAGTACTTC.

The chain joins TRBV19 to TRBJ1-1; no definite D call. V lost 5 bases and J lost 1, with 11 bases in between. The CDR3 is made up of 14 amino acids. Germline loops: CDR1 LNHDA, CDR2 SQIVND (reference sequence). Written as DNA, the CDR3 is TGTGCCAGTAGTCCCGGACGGGGGAACACTGAAGCTTTCTTT. Its protein product is CASSPGRGNTEAFF. Full variable domain (remainder filled in from reference TRBV19 and TRBJ1-1): DGGITQSPKYLFRKEGQNVTLSCEQNLNHDAMYWYRQDPGQGLRLIYYSQIVNDFQKGDIAEGYSVSREKKESFPLTVTSAQKNPTAFYLCASSPGRGNTEAFFGQGTRLTVV.

The V and J genes are TRBV7-8 and TRBJ2-5; 15 bases line up with TRBD2. Germline V gene data show CDR1 as SGHVS and CDR2 as FQNEAQ. The CDR3 runs 16 residues. The V segment lost 5 bases and the J segment 4 bases; nucleotides outside the gene matches: 5. In DNA form, the CDR3 reads TGTGCCAGCAGCACCCGGACTAGCGGGGGGGCAGAGACCCAGTACTTC. It translates to CASSTRTSGGAETQYF.

CDR3 sequence reads: CASKGLAGGRDTQYF. The CDR3 nucleotides are TGTGCCAGCAAGGGACTAGCGGGAGGTAGAGATACGCAGTATTTT. This sequence joins TRBV2 and TRBJ2-3; 15 bases agree with TRBD2. CDR3 length equals 15 residues. The V and J ends lost 7 bases and 5 bases, in that order; junction bases with no gene match: 4. CDR1 is SNHLY, CDR2 FYNNEI, per germline.

Worth noting for this clone: At one of its ends the junction is not consistent with the germline gene, which may arise from a read error. Here the CDR3 DNA reads TGTGCCAGCAATTACGGGGGGGAAACCACAGATACGCAGTATTTT. It yields the protein CASNYGGETTDTQYF. This sequence joins TRBV6-5 and TRBJ2-3, with 8 nucleotides matching TRBD2. The CDR3 has 15 amino acids. CDR1 and CDR2 (germline): MNHEY, SVGAGI.

The chain is built from TRBV19 and TRBJ1-2; 8 bases fit TRBD1. The V segment lost 4 bases and the J segment 1 base; nucleotides outside the gene matches: 2. The V gene's germline CDR1 is LNHDA and CDR2 SQIVND (reference sequence). CDR3 length: 14 amino acids. As DNA, the CDR3 is TGTGCCAGTAGTACCGGGACAGGTAACTATGGCTACACCTTC. Residues: CASSTGTGNYGYTF. Complete variable domain (other parts from reference TRBV19 and TRBJ1-2): DGGITQSPKYLFRKEGQNVTLSCEQNLNHDAMYWYRQDPGQGLRLIYYSQIVNDFQKGDIAEGYSVSREKKESFPLTVTSAQKNPTAFYLCASSTGTGNYGYTFGSGTRLTVV.

V gene TRBV5-6 combines with J gene TRBJ1-5; D is possibly TRBD1 (5 bases). The CDR3 length is 14 residues. CDR1 is SGHDT and CDR2 is YYEEEE in the germline V gene. V lost 4 bases and J lost 5, with 13 bases in between. CDR3 loop: CASSLGRVDQPQHF. CDR3 bases: TGTGCCAGCAGCCTCGGCAGGGTTGATCAGCCCCAGCATTTT.

J is TRBJ2-1 and V is TRBV30; no reliable D call. Germline V gene data show CDR1 as GTSNPN and CDR2 as SVGIG (reference sequence). The CDR3 runs to 13 residues. The V gene lost 4 bases and the J gene lost 8 bases, with 15 bases spanning the gap. In DNA, the CDR3 is TGTGCCTGGACTAGGAAGGCTTTCGATGAGCAGTTCTTC. Residues: CAWTRKAFDEQFF. The full variable domain, rest sourced from reference TRBV30 and TRBJ2-1, is SQTIHQWPATLVQPVGSPLSLECTVEGTSNPNLYWYRQAAGRGLQLLFYSVGIGQISSEVPQNLSASRPQDRQFILSSKKLLLSDSGFYLCAWTRKAFDEQFFGPGTRLTVL.

Only a few counts were recorded for this clone. V is TRBV2 and J is TRBJ2-2; the match to TRBD2 covers 10 bases. CDR1 SNHLY and CDR2 FYNNEI come from the germline V gene. V lost 8 bases and J lost 8; bases outside the gene matches: 8. CDR3 size: 14 residues. CDR3: CASGFLAGVGELFF. In nucleotides, the CDR3 is TGTGCCAGCGGTTTCCTAGCGGGAGTTGGGGAGCTGTTTTTT.

This clone was observed a single time. The junction differs from germline at one of its ends, possibly a read error. The V call is TRBV5-8, the J call TRBJ2-7, with D possibly TRBD2 on 5 matching bases. CDR3 size: 11 residues. Germline V CDR1 and CDR2: SGHTS, YDEGEE. The CDR3 spells CASSPRTLLHF. CDR3 in DNA: TGTGCCAGCAGCCCCAGGACTCTACTCCATTTC.

V usage is TRBV7-9 and J usage is TRBJ2-2, with D perhaps matching TRBD2 (5 bases). Germline lookup yields CDR1 SEHNR and CDR2 FQNEAQ (reference sequence). CDR3 length: 13 amino acids. The DNA of the CDR3 is TGTGTGGGGAGTTACGCGAACACCGGGGAGCTGTTTTTT. Its translation: CVGSYANTGELFF.

This chain links TRBV7-6 with TRBJ1-6; 7 bases align to TRBD1. V lost 10 bases and J lost 7; bases outside the gene matches: 7. CDR3 size: 13 residues. Looked up from germline, CDR1 is SGHVS and CDR2 is FNYEAQ. The chain's CDR3 is CATNTGANSPLHF. The CDR3 DNA reads TGTGCCACCAACACAGGGGCCAATTCACCCCTCCACTTT.

The rearrangement joins TRBV10-2 to TRBJ2-2; TRBD2 agrees at 14 bases. Germline V gives CDR1 WSHSY, CDR2 SAAADI. The CDR3 is 16 residues long. The trim removed 7 bases at V and 5 bases at J, leaving 6 bases unmatched. CDR3 residues: CASKRTSGGSTGELFF. The CDR3 region has the DNA TGCGCCAGCAAGAGGACTAGCGGGGGGTCTACCGGGGAGCTGTTTTTT.

The chain recombines TRBV28 with TRBJ2-3; unclear D gene. CDR3 size: 13 residues. V was shortened by 5 bases and J by 6 bases, with 12 bases between the two germline ends. The germline V gene encodes CDR1 MDHEN and CDR2 SYDVKM. CDR3 loop: CASSLAYSDTQYF. The CDR3 DNA reads as TGTGCCAGCAGTCTGGCGTATAGCGATACGCAGTATTTT.